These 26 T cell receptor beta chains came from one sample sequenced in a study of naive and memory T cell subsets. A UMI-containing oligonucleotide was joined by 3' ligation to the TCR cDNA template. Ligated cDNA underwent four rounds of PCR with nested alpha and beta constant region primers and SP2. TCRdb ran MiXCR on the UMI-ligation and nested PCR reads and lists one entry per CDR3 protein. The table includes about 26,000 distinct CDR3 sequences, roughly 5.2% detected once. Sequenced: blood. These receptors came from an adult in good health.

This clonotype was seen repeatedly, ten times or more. CDR3 loop: CAGRERMNTEAFF. The CDR3 bases are TGTGCCGGAAGGGAACGCATGAACACTGAAGCTTTCTTT. This chain joins TRBV2 and TRBJ1-1; D is uncertain. CDR3 length: 13 amino acids. V was clipped by 11 bases and J by 0 bases, with 13 bases between them. CDR1 and CDR2 from the germline V gene are SNHLY and FYNNEI.

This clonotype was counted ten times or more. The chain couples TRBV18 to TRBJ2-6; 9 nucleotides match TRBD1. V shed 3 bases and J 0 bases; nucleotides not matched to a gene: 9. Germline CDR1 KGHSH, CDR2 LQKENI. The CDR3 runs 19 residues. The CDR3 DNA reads TGTGCCAGCTCACCTCAGACAGGGGGGCTCCTCTCTGGGGCCAACGTCCTGACTTTC. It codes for CASSPQTGGLLSGANVLTF. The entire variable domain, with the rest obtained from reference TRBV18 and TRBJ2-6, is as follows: NAGVMQNPRHLVRRRGQEARLRCSPMKGHSHVYWYRQLPEEGLKFMVYLQKENIIDESGMPKERFSAEFPKEGPSILRIQQVVRGDSAAYFCASSPQTGGLLSGANVLTFGAGSRLTVL.

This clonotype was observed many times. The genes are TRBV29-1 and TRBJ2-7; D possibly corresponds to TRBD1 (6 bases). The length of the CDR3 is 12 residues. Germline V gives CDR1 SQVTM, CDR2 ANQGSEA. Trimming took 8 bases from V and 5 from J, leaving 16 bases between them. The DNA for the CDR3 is TGCAGCACCGAGGGGGATTCGAACGAGCAGTACTTC. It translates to CSTEGDSNEQYF.

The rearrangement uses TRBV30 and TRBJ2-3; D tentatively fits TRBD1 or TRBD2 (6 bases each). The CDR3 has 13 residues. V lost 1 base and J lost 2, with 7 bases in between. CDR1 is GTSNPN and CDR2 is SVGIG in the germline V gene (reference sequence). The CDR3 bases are TGTGCCTGGAGTGGGGGGGCCACAGATACGCAGTATTTT. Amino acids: CAWSGGATDTQYF.

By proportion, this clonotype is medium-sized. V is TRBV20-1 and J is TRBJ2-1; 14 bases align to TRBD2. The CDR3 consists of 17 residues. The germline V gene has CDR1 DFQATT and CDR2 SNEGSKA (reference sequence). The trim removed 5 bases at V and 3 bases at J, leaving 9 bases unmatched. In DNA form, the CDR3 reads TGCAGTGCTCCGGTTCGAGGACTAGCGGGGGGCTACAATGAGCAGTTCTTC. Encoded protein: CSAPVRGLAGGYNEQFF.

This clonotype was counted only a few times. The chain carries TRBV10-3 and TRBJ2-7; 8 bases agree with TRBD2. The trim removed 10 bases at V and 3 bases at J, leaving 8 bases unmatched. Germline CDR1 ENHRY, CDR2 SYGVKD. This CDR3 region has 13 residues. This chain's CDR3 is CATAGTSLYEQYF. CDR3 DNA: TGTGCCACCGCCGGGACTAGTCTCTACGAGCAGTACTTC.

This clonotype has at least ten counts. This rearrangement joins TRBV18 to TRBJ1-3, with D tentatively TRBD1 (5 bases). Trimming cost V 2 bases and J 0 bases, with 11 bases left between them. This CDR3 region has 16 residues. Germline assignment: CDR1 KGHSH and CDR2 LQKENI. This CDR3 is CASSPNRQFSGNTIYF. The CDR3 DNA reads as TGTGCCAGCTCACCAAATAGACAGTTCTCTGGAAACACCATATATTTT.

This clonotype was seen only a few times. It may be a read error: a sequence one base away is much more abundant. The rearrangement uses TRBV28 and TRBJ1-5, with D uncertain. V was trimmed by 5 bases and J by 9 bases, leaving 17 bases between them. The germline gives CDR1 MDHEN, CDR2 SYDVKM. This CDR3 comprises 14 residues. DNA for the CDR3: TGTGCCAGCAGTCCGACACCTTGCCCGGGGCCCCAGCATTTT. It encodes CASSPTPCPGPQHF.

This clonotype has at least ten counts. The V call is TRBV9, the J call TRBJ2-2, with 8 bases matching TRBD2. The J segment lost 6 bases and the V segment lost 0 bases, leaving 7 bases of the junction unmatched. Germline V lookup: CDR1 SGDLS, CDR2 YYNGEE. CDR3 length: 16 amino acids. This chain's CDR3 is CASSVVGSGIPGELFF. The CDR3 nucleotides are TGTGCCAGCAGCGTAGTTGGTAGCGGGATCCCCGGGGAGCTGTTTTTT.

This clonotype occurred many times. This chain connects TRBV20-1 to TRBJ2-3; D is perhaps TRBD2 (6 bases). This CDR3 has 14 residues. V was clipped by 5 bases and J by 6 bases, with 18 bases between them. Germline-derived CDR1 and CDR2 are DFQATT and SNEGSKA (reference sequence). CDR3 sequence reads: CSAGSWRRDDTQYF. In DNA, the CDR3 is TGCAGTGCTGGGTCATGGCGGAGGGACGATACGCAGTATTTT.

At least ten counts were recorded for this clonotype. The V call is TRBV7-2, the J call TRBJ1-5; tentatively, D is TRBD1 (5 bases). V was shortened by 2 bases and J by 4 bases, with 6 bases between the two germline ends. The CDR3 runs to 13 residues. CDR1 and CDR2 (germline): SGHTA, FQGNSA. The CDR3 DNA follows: TGTGCCAGCAGCTTACGGGGGAATCAGCCCCAGCATTTT. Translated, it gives CASSLRGNQPQHF.

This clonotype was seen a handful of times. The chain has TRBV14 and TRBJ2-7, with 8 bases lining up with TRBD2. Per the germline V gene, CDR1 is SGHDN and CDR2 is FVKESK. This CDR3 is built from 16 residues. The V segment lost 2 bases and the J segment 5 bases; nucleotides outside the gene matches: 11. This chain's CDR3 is CASSQLVAGCSHEQYF. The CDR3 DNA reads TGTGCCAGCAGCCAACTGGTAGCGGGATGTTCCCACGAGCAGTACTTC.

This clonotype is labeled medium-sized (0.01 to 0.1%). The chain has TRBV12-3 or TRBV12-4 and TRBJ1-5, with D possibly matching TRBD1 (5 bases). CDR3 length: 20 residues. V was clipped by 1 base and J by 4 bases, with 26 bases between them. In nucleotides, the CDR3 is TGTGCCAGCAGTTTAGTAAAGGGGCGACCTTACGGAACTTCTAATCAGCCCCAGCATTTT. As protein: CASSLVKGRPYGTSNQPQHF.

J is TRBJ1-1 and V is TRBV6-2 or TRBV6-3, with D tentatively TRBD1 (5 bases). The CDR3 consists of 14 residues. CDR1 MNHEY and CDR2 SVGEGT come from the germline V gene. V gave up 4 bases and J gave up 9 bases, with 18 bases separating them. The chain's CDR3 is CASSFAPAGGKAFF. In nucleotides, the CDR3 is TGTGCCAGCAGTTTCGCGCCGGCTGGGGGGAAAGCTTTCTTT.

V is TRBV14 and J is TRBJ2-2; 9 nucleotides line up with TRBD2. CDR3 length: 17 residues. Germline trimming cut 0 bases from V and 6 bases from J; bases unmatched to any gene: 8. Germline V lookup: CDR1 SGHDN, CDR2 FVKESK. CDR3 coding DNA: TGTGCCAGCAGCCAAGAAGTACTAGCGGGCGCTCCCGGGGAGCTGTTTTTT. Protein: CASSQEVLAGAPGELFF.

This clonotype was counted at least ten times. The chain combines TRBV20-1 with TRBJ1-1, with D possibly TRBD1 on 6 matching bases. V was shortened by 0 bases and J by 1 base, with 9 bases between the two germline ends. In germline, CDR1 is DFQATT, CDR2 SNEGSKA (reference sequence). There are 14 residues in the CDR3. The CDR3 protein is CSARDGRGNTEAFF. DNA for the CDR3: TGCAGTGCTAGAGACGGCAGGGGGAACACTGAAGCTTTCTTT.

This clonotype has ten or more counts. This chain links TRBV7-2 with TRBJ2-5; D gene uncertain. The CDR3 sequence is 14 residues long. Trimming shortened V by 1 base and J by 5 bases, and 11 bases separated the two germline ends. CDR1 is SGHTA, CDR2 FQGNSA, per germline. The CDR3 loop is CASSLGRGRETQYF. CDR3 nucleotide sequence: TGTGCCAGCAGCTTAGGTAGAGGTCGGGAGACCCAGTACTTC.

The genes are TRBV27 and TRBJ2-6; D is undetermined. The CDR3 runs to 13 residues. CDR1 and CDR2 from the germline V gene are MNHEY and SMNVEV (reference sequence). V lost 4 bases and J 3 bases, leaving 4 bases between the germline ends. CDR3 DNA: TGTGCCAGCAGTTCCCGTGGGGCCAACGTCCTGACTTTC. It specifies CASSSRGANVLTF.

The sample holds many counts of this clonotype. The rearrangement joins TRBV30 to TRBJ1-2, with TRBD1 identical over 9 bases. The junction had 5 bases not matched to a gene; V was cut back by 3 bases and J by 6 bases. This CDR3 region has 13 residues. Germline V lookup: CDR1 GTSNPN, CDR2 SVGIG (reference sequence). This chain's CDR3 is CAWSEGQGDGYTF. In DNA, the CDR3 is TGTGCCTGGAGCGAGGGACAGGGCGATGGCTACACCTTC.

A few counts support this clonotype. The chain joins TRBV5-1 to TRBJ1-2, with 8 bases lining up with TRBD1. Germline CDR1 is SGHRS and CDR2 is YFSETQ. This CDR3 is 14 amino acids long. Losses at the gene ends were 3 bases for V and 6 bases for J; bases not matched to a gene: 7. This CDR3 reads CASSSSGGGNGYTF. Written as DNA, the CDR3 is TGCGCCAGCAGCTCCTCAGGGGGCGGGAATGGCTACACCTTC.

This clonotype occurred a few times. The CDR3 sequence: CASSVNEQFF. CDR3 DNA: TGTGCCAGCAGTGTGAATGAGCAGTTCTTC. The chain is built from TRBV2 and TRBJ2-1; D is unresolved. There are 10 residues in the CDR3. V was cut by 4 bases and J by 7 bases, with 2 bases left in between. Germline loops: CDR1 SNHLY, CDR2 FYNNEI.

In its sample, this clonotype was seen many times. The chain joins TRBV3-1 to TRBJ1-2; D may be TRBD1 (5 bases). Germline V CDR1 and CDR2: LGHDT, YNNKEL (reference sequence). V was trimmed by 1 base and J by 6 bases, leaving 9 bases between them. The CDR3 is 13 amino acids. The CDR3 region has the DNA TGTGCCAGCAGCCAAGGGCAGGGTGATGGCTACACCTTC. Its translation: CASSQGQGDGYTF.

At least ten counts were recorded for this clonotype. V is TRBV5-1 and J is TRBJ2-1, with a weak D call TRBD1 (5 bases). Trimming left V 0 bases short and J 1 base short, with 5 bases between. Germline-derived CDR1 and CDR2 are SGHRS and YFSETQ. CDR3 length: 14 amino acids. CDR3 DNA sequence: TGCGCCAGCAGCTTGGGACAGTCCTACAATGAGCAGTTCTTC. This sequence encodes CASSLGQSYNEQFF.

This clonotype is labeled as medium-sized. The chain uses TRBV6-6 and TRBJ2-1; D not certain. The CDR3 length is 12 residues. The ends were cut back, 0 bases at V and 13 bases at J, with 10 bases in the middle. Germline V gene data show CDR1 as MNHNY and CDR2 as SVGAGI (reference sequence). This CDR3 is CASSYSGAGQFF. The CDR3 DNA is TGTGCCAGCAGTTACTCCGGCGCAGGCCAGTTCTTC.

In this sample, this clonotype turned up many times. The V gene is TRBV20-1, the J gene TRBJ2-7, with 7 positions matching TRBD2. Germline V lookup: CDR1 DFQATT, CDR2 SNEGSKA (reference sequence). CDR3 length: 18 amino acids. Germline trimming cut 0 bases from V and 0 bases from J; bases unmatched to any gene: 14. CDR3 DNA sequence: TGCAGTGCTAGAGATGTATTAGCGGGCGGTCCTAGCTCCTACGAGCAGTACTTC. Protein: CSARDVLAGGPSSYEQYF.

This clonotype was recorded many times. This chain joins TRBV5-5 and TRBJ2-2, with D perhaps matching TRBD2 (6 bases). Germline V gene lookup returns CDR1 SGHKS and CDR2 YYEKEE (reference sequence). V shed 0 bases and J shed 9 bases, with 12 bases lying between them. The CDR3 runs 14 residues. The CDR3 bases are TGTGCCAGCAGCTTGGCCAGTCGGGAGCGGGAGCTGTTTTTT. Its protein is CASSLASRERELFF.